The 19 T cell receptor beta chains presented below share a single source sample, sequenced in a study of OX40 agonist ivuxolimab in advanced cancers. Library preparation used the immunoSEQ multiplex PCR assay. TCRdb's version of the immuneACCESS table is confined to in-frame rearrangements and falls short of the full clone set. An unresolved V gene accounts for under half of the shortfall where checked; the remainder is of unknown origin. The sample table shows around 56,000 clones, and roughly 82% are seen once. The ten largest clones represent less than 4.5% of the sample. The specimen was CD4+ or CD8+ T cells sorted from blood, collected in a trial of the OX40 agonist ivuxolimab. The receptors were sampled from an adult with an advanced solid tumor such as melanoma, head and neck, liver or kidney cancer.

The chain links TRBV5-6 to TRBJ2-2; 11 nucleotides agree with TRBD2. The V and J ends lost 6 bases and 0 bases, in that order; junction bases with no gene match: 1. CDR1 and CDR2 from the germline V gene are SGHDT and YYEEEE. The CDR3 spans 15 residues. The CDR3 DNA follows: TGTGCCAGCACGGGACTAGCGGCGAACACCGGGGAGCTGTTTTTT. Translation: CASTGLAANTGELFF.

V is TRBV7-9 and J is TRBJ2-1; 7 bases match TRBD2. CDR1 and CDR2 from the germline V gene are SEHNR and FQNEAQ (reference sequence). V lost 5 bases, J lost 0 bases, and 7 bases stayed unmatched. This CDR3 contains 16 residues. CDR3 region: CASSPLAASSYNEQFF. CDR3 in DNA: TGTGCCAGCAGCCCCCTAGCGGCAAGCTCCTACAATGAGCAGTTCTTC.

The V call is TRBV7-6, the J call TRBJ2-7; TRBD1 agrees at 7 bases. CDR3 length: 13 amino acids. CDR1 SGHVS and CDR2 FNYEAQ come from the germline V gene. V trimming: 1 base; J trimming: 6 bases; junction bases outside the gene matches: 3. The CDR3 DNA reads TGTGCCAGCAGCTTAGGAGGGGGCCGCGAGCAGTACTTC. This translates into CASSLGGGREQYF.

The rearrangement joins TRBV28 to TRBJ1-2, with D possibly matching TRBD1 (6 bases). Trimming took 6 bases from V and 4 from J, leaving 21 bases between them. There are 16 residues in the CDR3. The V gene's germline CDR1 is MDHEN and CDR2 SYDVKM. CDR3 bases: TGTGCCAGCAGCACAACCTACGGACGGGGGCTCTATGGCTACACCTTC. Amino acid sequence: CASSTTYGRGLYGYTF.

The chain joins TRBV6-5 to TRBJ1-1, with D perhaps TRBD1 (5 bases). V was clipped by 6 bases and J by 4 bases, with 12 bases between them. Germline V gives CDR1 MNHEY, CDR2 SVGAGI. This CDR3 is 13 amino acids long. In nucleotides, the CDR3 is TGTGCCAGCAGCCCCGAAAGGGGCACTGAAGCTTTCTTT. It encodes CASSPERGTEAFF.

V gene TRBV5-1 combines with J gene TRBJ1-4, with D perhaps TRBD1 (5 bases). CDR1 is SGHRS, CDR2 YFSETQ, per germline. V was pared by 3 bases and J by 1 base, with 19 bases between. The CDR3 loop spans 18 amino acids. CDR3 sequence: CASSSSPGTPLTNEKLFF. CDR3 DNA sequence: TGCGCCAGCAGCTCCTCCCCCGGGACTCCTTTAACTAATGAAAAACTGTTTTTT.

This clone was seen just once. V gene TRBV7-2 combines with J gene TRBJ2-6, with a tentative D call TRBD2 (6 bases). V lost 2 bases and J 2 bases, leaving 13 bases between the germline ends. The CDR3 covers 17 residues. The germline V gene encodes CDR1 SGHTA and CDR2 FQGNSA. The CDR3 DNA reads TGTGCCAGCAGCTTATCCTCCTGGAGGGCTGGGGCCAACGTCCTGACTTTC. Translation gives CASSLSSWRAGANVLTF.

This clone has just a few counts. The J gene is TRBJ1-5, the V gene TRBV19; D call uncertain. Germline CDR1 reads LNHDA; CDR2 reads SQIVND (reference sequence). Trimming removed 7 bases from V and 1 base from J, with 14 bases in between. The CDR3 consists of 15 residues. The CDR3 is CASTPEGLSNQPQHF. Here the CDR3 DNA reads TGTGCCAGTACACCGGAGGGATTGAGCAATCAGCCCCAGCATTTT. The whole variable domain, filled in from reference TRBV19 and TRBJ1-5, reads DGGITQSPKYLFRKEGQNVTLSCEQNLNHDAMYWYRQDPGQGLRLIYYSQIVNDFQKGDIAEGYSVSREKKESFPLTVTSAQKNPTAFYLCASTPEGLSNQPQHFGDGTRLSIL.

The chain carries TRBV27 and TRBJ1-1; the D gene is possibly TRBD1 (5 bases). The CDR3 has 15 amino acids. V lost 2 bases and J lost 0, with 10 bases in between. The germline V gene has CDR1 MNHEY and CDR2 SMNVEV (reference sequence). The CDR3 loop reads CASSLGPGLNTEAFF. The CDR3 nucleotides are TGTGCCAGCAGTTTAGGACCAGGGTTGAACACTGAAGCTTTCTTT.

The chain has TRBV18 and TRBJ1-1, with 7 bases aligning to TRBD1. J gave up 0 bases and V 5 bases, and 3 bases lay outside the gene matches. The CDR3 sequence is 14 residues long. Germline CDR1 and CDR2: KGHSH and LQKENI. The CDR3: CASSSDRVNTEAFF. DNA of the CDR3: TGTGCCAGCTCATCCGACAGGGTGAACACTGAAGCTTTCTTT. The full variable domain, rest sourced from reference TRBV18 and TRBJ1-1, is NAGVMQNPRHLVRRRGQEARLRCSPMKGHSHVYWYRQLPEEGLKFMVYLQKENIIDESGMPKERFSAEFPKEGPSILRIQQVVRGDSAAYFCASSSDRVNTEAFFGQGTRLTVV.

The rearrangement links TRBV18 to TRBJ2-3; D is undetermined. The ends were cut back, 2 bases at V and 2 bases at J, with 14 bases in the middle. Per germline, CDR1 KGHSH and CDR2 LQKENI. The CDR3 runs to 16 residues. The CDR3 reads CASSPGALLTTDTQYF. The CDR3 DNA sequence: TGTGCCAGCTCACCAGGCGCCCTCTTAACCACAGATACGCAGTATTTT.

The count of this clone is one. The chain employs TRBV21-1 and TRBJ1-2. TRBV21-1 is a pseudogene locus. The CDR3 spans 10 residues. This CDR3 is CASVRGGYTF. As DNA, the CDR3 is TGTGCCTCGGTACGGGGCGGCTACACCTTC.

The V gene is TRBV4-1, the J gene TRBJ1-6; 9 bases line up with TRBD1. J gave up 0 bases and V 8 bases, and 11 bases lay outside the gene matches. The CDR3 has 18 amino acids. CDR1 and CDR2 (germline): MGHRA, YSYEKL. CDR3: CASDPGQGPVSYNSPLHF. The CDR3 bases are TGCGCCAGCGACCCGGGACAGGGTCCGGTCTCCTATAATTCACCCCTCCACTTT.

The chain carries TRBV19 and TRBJ1-3; D perhaps matches TRBD1 (6 bases). CDR1 LNHDA and CDR2 SQIVND come from the germline V gene (reference sequence). Trimming pared 3 bases from V and 0 bases from J, leaving 12 bases between. The CDR3 has 16 residues. For the CDR3, the DNA is TGTGCCAGTAGTATGGGGGCCCCTCACTCTGGAAACACCATATATTTT. It translates to CASSMGAPHSGNTIYF. Filled out from reference TRBV19 and TRBJ1-3, the complete variable domain reads DGGITQSPKYLFRKEGQNVTLSCEQNLNHDAMYWYRQDPGQGLRLIYYSQIVNDFQKGDIAEGYSVSREKKESFPLTVTSAQKNPTAFYLCASSMGAPHSGNTIYFGEGSWLTVV.

The rearrangement links TRBV11-2 to TRBJ2-7; 9 bases are shared with TRBD2. Germline CDR1 SGHAT, CDR2 FQNNGV. Trimming at V came to 4 bases and at J to 2 bases, leaving 9 bases not matched to a gene. CDR3 length: 16 residues. The CDR3 is CASSSRAGGPPYEQYF. The CDR3 DNA follows: TGTGCCAGCAGCTCTCGAGCGGGGGGCCCCCCCTACGAGCAGTACTTC.

The chain recombines TRBV14 with TRBJ2-2; D ambiguous. Trimming removed 4 bases from V and 0 bases from J, with 12 bases in between. The CDR3 spans 16 residues. The germline V gene has CDR1 SGHDN and CDR2 FVKESK. The CDR3 nucleotides are TGTGCCAGCAGCCCGAGGCTCATCTCGAACACCGGGGAGCTGTTTTTT. This sequence encodes CASSPRLISNTGELFF.

J is TRBJ2-3 and V is TRBV19; 8 nucleotides align to TRBD2. The CDR3 runs 16 residues. Losses at the gene ends were 4 bases for V and 2 bases for J; bases not matched to a gene: 8. Germline values: CDR1 LNHDA, CDR2 SQIVND (reference sequence). The DNA of the CDR3 is TGTGCCAGTAGTAACCCACTAGCGGCCTACACAGATACGCAGTATTTT. Encoded protein: CASSNPLAAYTDTQYF.

The rearrangement uses TRBV6-1 and TRBJ1-6; TRBD1 matches at 7 bases. Trimming took 6 bases from V and 7 from J; bases not matched to a gene: 9. Germline loops: CDR1 MNHNS, CDR2 SASEGT. The CDR3 is made up of 15 amino acids. In nucleotides, the CDR3 is TGTGCCAGCAGCCCCTCCGGGACAGCCAATTCACCCCTCCACTTT. Translating it yields CASSPSGTANSPLHF.

This clone was seen only a few times. The chain couples TRBV5-4 to TRBJ2-7; D remains ambiguous. The CDR3 spans 11 residues. V was shortened by 4 bases and J by 3 bases, with 5 bases between the two germline ends. Looked up from germline, CDR1 is SGHNT and CDR2 is YYREEE (reference sequence). As DNA, the CDR3 is TGTGCCAGCAGCAACCGCTACGAGCAGTACTTC. Its translation: CASSNRYEQYF.